This TCR beta chain was retrieved from a study of cytomegalovirus exposure and HLA in healthy donors. This clone was picked up one time. What it recognizes is unknown. One end of the junction fails to match germline, which may point to a read error. PCR used 60 Vbeta primers and 13 Jbeta primers. In the study's own analysis: An analysis performed later counted 81 million or so unique TCR beta chains (around 11 million of them shared). Sequencing was performed with immunoSEQ multiplex PCR; in TCRdb, only in-frame clones are kept and a portion is missing. The V and J calls and clone size were taken over from that table, and D and trimming were inferred from the DNA. The sample has roughly 110,000 clones, approximately 67% seen once. This CDR3 has 16 residues. Germline-derived CDR1 and CDR2 are MDHEN and SYDVKM. Study results and limitations: A later analysis reported that several of the most significant clusters appeared to be linked to common viral pathogens, among them Epstein-Barr virus. TCR beta V- and J-gene trimming, according to a later analysis, was linked to a missense DCLRE1C variant.

The genes are TRBV28 and TRBJ1-2; 10 bases are a match to TRBD1. The specimen was PBMCs. The source of this sequence is a man between 18 and 29 years old in good health and CMV-seropositive. CDR3 in amino acids: CASSPHRLDRGHGYIF. CDR3 DNA: TGTGCCAGCAGTCCACACCGCCTCGACAGGGGGCATGGCTACATCTTC.